This is a list of T cell receptor beta chains from one sample in a study of graft-versus-host responses after intestinal transplantation. This table comes from immunoSEQ multiplex PCR, and its TCRdb copy is limited to in-frame clones, with some not included. Of just under 100,000 clones in the sample, roughly 90% were seen once. This sample comprised PBMCs, obtained approximately 420 days after intestinal transplant. Every receptor here comes from a human patient who received an intestinal transplant, so some T cells may come from the graft donor. Each CDR3 is given with its conserved first and last residue. Each record gives: J gene, clone size, V gene, D gene, CDR3 DNA, CDR3 protein. The D gene is left open where the match is weak. Expanded clones get a size class; other rows say once, few or many, or leave the size out.

TRBJ2-1	-	TRBV5-1	-	TGCGCCAGCAGCTTGGGTACGCCCAATGAGCAGTTCTTC	CASSLGTPNEQFF
TRBJ1-2	-	TRBV9	-	TGTGCCAGCAGCGTAGCTCGCAAGGCAGACTATGGCTACACCTTC	CASSVARKADYGYTF
TRBJ1-5	-	TRBV2	TRBD1	TGTGCCAGCAGTTCAGCAGGGGGCGATCAGCCCCAGCATTTT	CASSSAGGDQPQHF
TRBJ1-2	-	TRBV19	-	TGTGCCAGTACCGCCGTGCCCCAGGGACAAGGCTACACCTTC	CASTAVPQGQGYTF
TRBJ1-1	-	TRBV13	TRBD1	TGTGCCAGCAGCTTTCGGACAGGAGGGTTGTTAGCTTTCTTT	CASSFRTGGLLAFF
TRBJ1-1	once	TRBV5-1	TRBD1	TGCGCCAGCAGCCCTAACACAGGGGGCTACGGATTACACACTGAAGCTTTCTTT	CASSPNTGGYGLHTEAFF
TRBJ2-5	-	TRBV2	-	TGTGCCAGCAGTGCGGACAGCCAAGAGACCCAGTACTTC	CASSADSQETQYF
TRBJ2-7	-	TRBV11-3	-	TGTGCCAGCAGCTTAGGGACTGAGCAGTACTTC	CASSLGTEQYF
TRBJ1-5	-	TRBV6-6	-	TGTGCCAGCAGTGCGGTAGGCAATCAGCCCCAGCATTTT	CASSAVGNQPQHF
TRBJ1-3	-	TRBV19	-	TGTGCCAGTAGTATCGCCGCCATCTCTGGAAACACCATATATTTT	CASSIAAISGNTIYF
TRBJ1-2	-	TRBV7-9	TRBD1	TGTGCCAGCAGCTCCTCCGGGACAGATTCATATGGCTACACCTTC	CASSSSGTDSYGYTF
TRBJ2-1	-	TRBV2	-	TGTGCCAGCAGGATTGGGGGACTTGAGCAGTTCTTC	CASRIGGLEQFF
TRBJ1-3	-	TRBV5-6	-	TGTGCCAGCAGTGCGCCGGGCATACCTGGAAACACCATATATTTT	CASSAPGIPGNTIYF
TRBJ2-7	-	TRBV7-9	TRBD1	TGTGCCAGCAGCTTTCCGGGACAGGGCTACGAGCAGTACTTC	CASSFPGQGYEQYF
TRBJ1-1	-	TRBV19	-	TGTGCCAGTAGGGACTGGGAGAACACTGAAGCTTTCTTT	CASRDWENTEAFF
TRBJ1-1	-	TRBV27	TRBD1	TGTGCCAGCAGGGGCGGGGGGACAGGGGGCGTACGGACTGAAGCTTTCTTT	CASRGGGTGGVRTEAFF
TRBJ1-6	-	TRBV27	-	TGTGCCAGCAGTTTATCGGGCAACTCCTATAATTCACCCCTCCACTTT	CASSLSGNSYNSPLHF
TRBJ2-7	-	TRBV5-1	-	TGCGCCAGCAGGAACGGCTACGAGCAGTACTTC	CASRNGYEQYF
TRBJ1-3	-	TRBV6-5	-	TGTGCCAGCAGAACCGGGGGGAACACCATATATTTT	CASRTGGNTIYF
TRBJ2-5	-	TRBV7-9	-	TGTGCCAGCAGCTTAGCAGGGTACCAAGAGACCCAGTACTTC	CASSLAGYQETQYF
TRBJ2-7	-	TRBV9	-	TGTGCCAGCAGCCGATTCCACGGGGACGAGCAGTACTTC	CASSRFHGDEQYF
TRBJ1-4	-	TRBV12-5	-	TGTGCTAGTGGTTTGACTCGTGAAAAACTGTTTTTT	CASGLTREKLFF
TRBJ2-5	-	TRBV11-3	TRBD1	TGTGCCAGCAGCTTAAGGGGGCAGGAAGAGACCCAGTACTTC	CASSLRGQEETQYF
TRBJ1-3	-	TRBV6-5	-	TGTGCCAGCAGTTACTCGGGGGGCTCTGGAAACACCATATATTTT	CASSYSGGSGNTIYF
TRBJ2-1	-	TRBV18	-	TGTGCCAGCTCACCGCCCGGGACAAACAATGAGCAGTTCTTC	CASSPPGTNNEQFF
TRBJ2-1	-	TRBV5-1	-	TGCGCCAGCAGCTTCGGGGGCGGCGAGCAGTTCTTC	CASSFGGGEQFF
TRBJ1-6	-	TRBV25-1	-	TGTGCCAGCAGTGGTGGGGACGGGCTCTATAATTCACCCCTCCACTTT	CASSGGDGLYNSPLHF
TRBJ1-6	-	TRBV5-4	-	TGTGCCAGCAGCTTGGTGGGGGGCGCGAATAATTCACCCCTCCACTTT	CASSLVGGANNSPLHF
TRBJ1-6	-	TRBV10-2	TRBD1	TGCGCCAGCAGTGGACGACAGGGGAATAATTCACCCCTCCACTTT	CASSGRQGNNSPLHF
TRBJ1-1	-	TRBV6-6	-	TGTGCCGCCGGGCGGTCTGAAGCTTTCTTT	CAAGRSEAFF
TRBJ1-1	-	TRBV11-2	-	TGTGCCAGCAGCTGGGCAGGGTTCACTGAAGCTTTCTTT	CASSWAGFTEAFF
TRBJ1-6	-	TRBV5-1	-	TGCGCCAGCAGCTTGGCCACAGGGAATTCACCCCTCCACTTT	CASSLATGNSPLHF
TRBJ2-7	-	TRBV4-1	-	TGCGCCAGCAGCCAAGCGGAGGAGCAGTACTTC	CASSQAEEQYF
TRBJ2-3	-	TRBV7-9	-	TGTGCCGTCTCCCAGGGGGGCGGCACAGATACGCAGTATTTT	CAVSQGGGTDTQYF
TRBJ1-2	-	TRBV6-5	-	TGTGCCAGCAGTTACTCGGGCAGGGATGGCTACACCTTC	CASSYSGRDGYTF
TRBJ1-4	-	TRBV19	-	TGTGCCAGTAGTATACTCGGGGGTGGGTTAGGAAAACTGTTTTTT	CASSILGGGLGKLFF
TRBJ2-1	once	TRBV7-3	-	TGTGCCAGCAGCCCAGAGGGGCGCGCTACCACTTTAAGCTCCTACAATGAGCAGTTCTTC	CASSPEGRATTLSSYNEQFF
TRBJ1-1	-	TRBV29-1	-	TGCAGCGTTGAATTGGGACGCGGGGAAGCTTTCTTT	CSVELGRGEAFF
TRBJ1-1	-	TRBV6-5	TRBD1	TGTGCCAGCAGAGGACAGGGGGTATTCACTGAAGCTTTCTTT	CASRGQGVFTEAFF
TRBJ2-3	-	TRBV11-2	TRBD2	TGTGCCAGCAGCTTCTCGGGGGGAGGCACAGATACGCAGTATTTT	CASSFSGGGTDTQYF
TRBJ2-7	-	TRBV6-1	TRBD1	TGTGCCAGCAGTGAATGGGGGACAGGACCCTACGAGCAGTACTTC	CASSEWGTGPYEQYF
TRBJ1-1	once	TRBV11-2	-	TGTGCCAGCAGCTTAAACCCCCGGCGGAACACTGAAGCTTTCTTT	CASSLNPRRNTEAFF